One T cell receptor beta chain is described in this entry. This specimen belongs to a study of response to subunit inactivated influenza vaccine. MiXCR, applied by TCRdb to the RT-PCR reads, yields one record per CDR3 protein. In the table there are 150,000 to 200,000 distinct CDR3 sequences, 12% of which are singletons. CDR3 length: 13 residues. V shed 6 bases and J shed 3 bases, with 10 bases lying between them. CDR1 and CDR2 from the germline V gene are MNHEY and SVGEGT. These records were also assigned to another study, of T cells expressing NK-cell markers. Per that paper: In generating TCR beta cDNA, 5'RACE template switching with UMIs was used. The sequencing cohort of eight donors included seven HCMV-seropositive individuals and one seronegative individual. In several experiments, sorting was confined to alpha-beta TCR T cells through use of an anti-gamma-delta TCR antibody. A range of roughly 1.0-8% of CD8+ T cells consisted of dominant NKG2C+ clonotypes in a handful of donors. Unclear, still, was the HCMV specificity of the expanded NKG2C+ T cell clones.

This rearrangement joins TRBV6-2 or TRBV6-3 to TRBJ2-3, with D possibly being TRBD1 (5 bases). The sequences come from CD8+ T cells sorted from PBMCs, collected 11 to 12 days after vaccination. The TCR comes from a man aged 50-60 years who received an inactivated influenza vaccine. Here the CDR3 reads CASSPGHTDTQYF. The CDR3 DNA follows: TGTGCCAGCAGCCCCGGACATACAGATACGCAGTATTTT.